This entry is about one TCR beta chain. It may be a read error: a sequence one base away is much more abundant. The same CDR3 arises from other DNA sequences in this sample as well. These data come from a study of blood T cell repertoires in COVID-19. The overall study: Acute and convalescent COVID-19 samples came from the United States, Italy and Spain. Sources were T cells, B-cell-depleted T cells, or PBMCs; the material itself was cDNA or gDNA.

In the original processing: The authors estimated nucleated cell counts from reference gene primer amplification. Produced via immunoSEQ multiplex PCR; TCRdb's table is partial and in-frame only. From that table come the V and J calls and clone size; the DNA was used to work out D and trimming. The sample lists roughly 440,000 clones; around 88% were seen once. Enrolled during active infection, Seattle patients were then followed longitudinally. After removal of 3 bases from V and 4 bases from J, the junction contained 0 bases not matched to a gene. The CDR3 has 13 amino acids. Germline lookup yields CDR1 SNHLY and CDR2 FYNNEI.

The receptor comes from a woman aged 50 to 65 with COVID-19, enrolled during active disease. The material sequenced was peripheral blood. The V gene is TRBV2, the J gene TRBJ1-2, with 9 bases aligning to TRBD1. DNA of the CDR3: TGTGCCAGCAGTGAGGGACAGGGCTATGGCTACACCTTC. Translating gives CASSEGQGYGYTF. The full variable domain, its missing parts supplied by reference TRBV2 and TRBJ1-2, is EPEVTQTPSHQVTQMGQEVILRCVPISNHLYFYWYRQILGQKVEFLVSFYNNEISEKSEIFDDQFSVERPDGSNFTLKIRSTKLEDSAMYFCASSEGQGYGYTFGSGTRLTVV.